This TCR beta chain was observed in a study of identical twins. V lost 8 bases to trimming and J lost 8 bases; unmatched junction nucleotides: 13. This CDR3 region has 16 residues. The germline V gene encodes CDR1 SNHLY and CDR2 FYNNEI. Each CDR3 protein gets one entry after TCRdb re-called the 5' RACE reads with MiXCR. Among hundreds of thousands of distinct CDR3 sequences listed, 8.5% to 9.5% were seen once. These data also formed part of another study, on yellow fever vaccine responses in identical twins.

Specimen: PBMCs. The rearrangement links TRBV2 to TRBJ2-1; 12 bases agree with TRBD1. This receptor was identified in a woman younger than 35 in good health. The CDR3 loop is CASASSGTGGRDEQFF. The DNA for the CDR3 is TGTGCCAGCGCCTCCTCCGGGACAGGGGGCAGGGATGAGCAGTTCTTC. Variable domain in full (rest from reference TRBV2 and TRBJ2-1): EPEVTQTPSHQVTQMGQEVILRCVPISNHLYFYWYRQILGQKVEFLVSFYNNEISEKSEIFDDQFSVERPDGSNFTLKIRSTKLEDSAMYFCASASSGTGGRDEQFFGPGTRLTVL.